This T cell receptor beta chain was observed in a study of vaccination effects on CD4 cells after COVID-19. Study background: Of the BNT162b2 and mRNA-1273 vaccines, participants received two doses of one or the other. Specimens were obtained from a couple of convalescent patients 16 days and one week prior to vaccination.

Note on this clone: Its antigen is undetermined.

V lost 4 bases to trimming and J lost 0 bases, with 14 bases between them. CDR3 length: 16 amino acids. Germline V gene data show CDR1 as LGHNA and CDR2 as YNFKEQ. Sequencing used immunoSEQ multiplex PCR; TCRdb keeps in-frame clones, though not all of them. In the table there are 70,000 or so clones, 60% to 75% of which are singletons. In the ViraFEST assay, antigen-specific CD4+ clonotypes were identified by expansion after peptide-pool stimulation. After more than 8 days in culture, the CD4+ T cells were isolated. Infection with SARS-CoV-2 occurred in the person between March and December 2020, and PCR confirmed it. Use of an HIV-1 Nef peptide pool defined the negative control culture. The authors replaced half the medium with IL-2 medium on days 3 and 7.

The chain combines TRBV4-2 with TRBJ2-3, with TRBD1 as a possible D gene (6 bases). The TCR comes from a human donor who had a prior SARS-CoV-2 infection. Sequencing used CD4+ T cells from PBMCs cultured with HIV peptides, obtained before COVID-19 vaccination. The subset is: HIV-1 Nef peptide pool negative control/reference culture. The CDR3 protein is CASSRQGPPSTDTQYF. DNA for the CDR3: TGTGCCAGCAGCCGGCAGGGGCCACCGAGCACAGATACGCAGTATTTT.